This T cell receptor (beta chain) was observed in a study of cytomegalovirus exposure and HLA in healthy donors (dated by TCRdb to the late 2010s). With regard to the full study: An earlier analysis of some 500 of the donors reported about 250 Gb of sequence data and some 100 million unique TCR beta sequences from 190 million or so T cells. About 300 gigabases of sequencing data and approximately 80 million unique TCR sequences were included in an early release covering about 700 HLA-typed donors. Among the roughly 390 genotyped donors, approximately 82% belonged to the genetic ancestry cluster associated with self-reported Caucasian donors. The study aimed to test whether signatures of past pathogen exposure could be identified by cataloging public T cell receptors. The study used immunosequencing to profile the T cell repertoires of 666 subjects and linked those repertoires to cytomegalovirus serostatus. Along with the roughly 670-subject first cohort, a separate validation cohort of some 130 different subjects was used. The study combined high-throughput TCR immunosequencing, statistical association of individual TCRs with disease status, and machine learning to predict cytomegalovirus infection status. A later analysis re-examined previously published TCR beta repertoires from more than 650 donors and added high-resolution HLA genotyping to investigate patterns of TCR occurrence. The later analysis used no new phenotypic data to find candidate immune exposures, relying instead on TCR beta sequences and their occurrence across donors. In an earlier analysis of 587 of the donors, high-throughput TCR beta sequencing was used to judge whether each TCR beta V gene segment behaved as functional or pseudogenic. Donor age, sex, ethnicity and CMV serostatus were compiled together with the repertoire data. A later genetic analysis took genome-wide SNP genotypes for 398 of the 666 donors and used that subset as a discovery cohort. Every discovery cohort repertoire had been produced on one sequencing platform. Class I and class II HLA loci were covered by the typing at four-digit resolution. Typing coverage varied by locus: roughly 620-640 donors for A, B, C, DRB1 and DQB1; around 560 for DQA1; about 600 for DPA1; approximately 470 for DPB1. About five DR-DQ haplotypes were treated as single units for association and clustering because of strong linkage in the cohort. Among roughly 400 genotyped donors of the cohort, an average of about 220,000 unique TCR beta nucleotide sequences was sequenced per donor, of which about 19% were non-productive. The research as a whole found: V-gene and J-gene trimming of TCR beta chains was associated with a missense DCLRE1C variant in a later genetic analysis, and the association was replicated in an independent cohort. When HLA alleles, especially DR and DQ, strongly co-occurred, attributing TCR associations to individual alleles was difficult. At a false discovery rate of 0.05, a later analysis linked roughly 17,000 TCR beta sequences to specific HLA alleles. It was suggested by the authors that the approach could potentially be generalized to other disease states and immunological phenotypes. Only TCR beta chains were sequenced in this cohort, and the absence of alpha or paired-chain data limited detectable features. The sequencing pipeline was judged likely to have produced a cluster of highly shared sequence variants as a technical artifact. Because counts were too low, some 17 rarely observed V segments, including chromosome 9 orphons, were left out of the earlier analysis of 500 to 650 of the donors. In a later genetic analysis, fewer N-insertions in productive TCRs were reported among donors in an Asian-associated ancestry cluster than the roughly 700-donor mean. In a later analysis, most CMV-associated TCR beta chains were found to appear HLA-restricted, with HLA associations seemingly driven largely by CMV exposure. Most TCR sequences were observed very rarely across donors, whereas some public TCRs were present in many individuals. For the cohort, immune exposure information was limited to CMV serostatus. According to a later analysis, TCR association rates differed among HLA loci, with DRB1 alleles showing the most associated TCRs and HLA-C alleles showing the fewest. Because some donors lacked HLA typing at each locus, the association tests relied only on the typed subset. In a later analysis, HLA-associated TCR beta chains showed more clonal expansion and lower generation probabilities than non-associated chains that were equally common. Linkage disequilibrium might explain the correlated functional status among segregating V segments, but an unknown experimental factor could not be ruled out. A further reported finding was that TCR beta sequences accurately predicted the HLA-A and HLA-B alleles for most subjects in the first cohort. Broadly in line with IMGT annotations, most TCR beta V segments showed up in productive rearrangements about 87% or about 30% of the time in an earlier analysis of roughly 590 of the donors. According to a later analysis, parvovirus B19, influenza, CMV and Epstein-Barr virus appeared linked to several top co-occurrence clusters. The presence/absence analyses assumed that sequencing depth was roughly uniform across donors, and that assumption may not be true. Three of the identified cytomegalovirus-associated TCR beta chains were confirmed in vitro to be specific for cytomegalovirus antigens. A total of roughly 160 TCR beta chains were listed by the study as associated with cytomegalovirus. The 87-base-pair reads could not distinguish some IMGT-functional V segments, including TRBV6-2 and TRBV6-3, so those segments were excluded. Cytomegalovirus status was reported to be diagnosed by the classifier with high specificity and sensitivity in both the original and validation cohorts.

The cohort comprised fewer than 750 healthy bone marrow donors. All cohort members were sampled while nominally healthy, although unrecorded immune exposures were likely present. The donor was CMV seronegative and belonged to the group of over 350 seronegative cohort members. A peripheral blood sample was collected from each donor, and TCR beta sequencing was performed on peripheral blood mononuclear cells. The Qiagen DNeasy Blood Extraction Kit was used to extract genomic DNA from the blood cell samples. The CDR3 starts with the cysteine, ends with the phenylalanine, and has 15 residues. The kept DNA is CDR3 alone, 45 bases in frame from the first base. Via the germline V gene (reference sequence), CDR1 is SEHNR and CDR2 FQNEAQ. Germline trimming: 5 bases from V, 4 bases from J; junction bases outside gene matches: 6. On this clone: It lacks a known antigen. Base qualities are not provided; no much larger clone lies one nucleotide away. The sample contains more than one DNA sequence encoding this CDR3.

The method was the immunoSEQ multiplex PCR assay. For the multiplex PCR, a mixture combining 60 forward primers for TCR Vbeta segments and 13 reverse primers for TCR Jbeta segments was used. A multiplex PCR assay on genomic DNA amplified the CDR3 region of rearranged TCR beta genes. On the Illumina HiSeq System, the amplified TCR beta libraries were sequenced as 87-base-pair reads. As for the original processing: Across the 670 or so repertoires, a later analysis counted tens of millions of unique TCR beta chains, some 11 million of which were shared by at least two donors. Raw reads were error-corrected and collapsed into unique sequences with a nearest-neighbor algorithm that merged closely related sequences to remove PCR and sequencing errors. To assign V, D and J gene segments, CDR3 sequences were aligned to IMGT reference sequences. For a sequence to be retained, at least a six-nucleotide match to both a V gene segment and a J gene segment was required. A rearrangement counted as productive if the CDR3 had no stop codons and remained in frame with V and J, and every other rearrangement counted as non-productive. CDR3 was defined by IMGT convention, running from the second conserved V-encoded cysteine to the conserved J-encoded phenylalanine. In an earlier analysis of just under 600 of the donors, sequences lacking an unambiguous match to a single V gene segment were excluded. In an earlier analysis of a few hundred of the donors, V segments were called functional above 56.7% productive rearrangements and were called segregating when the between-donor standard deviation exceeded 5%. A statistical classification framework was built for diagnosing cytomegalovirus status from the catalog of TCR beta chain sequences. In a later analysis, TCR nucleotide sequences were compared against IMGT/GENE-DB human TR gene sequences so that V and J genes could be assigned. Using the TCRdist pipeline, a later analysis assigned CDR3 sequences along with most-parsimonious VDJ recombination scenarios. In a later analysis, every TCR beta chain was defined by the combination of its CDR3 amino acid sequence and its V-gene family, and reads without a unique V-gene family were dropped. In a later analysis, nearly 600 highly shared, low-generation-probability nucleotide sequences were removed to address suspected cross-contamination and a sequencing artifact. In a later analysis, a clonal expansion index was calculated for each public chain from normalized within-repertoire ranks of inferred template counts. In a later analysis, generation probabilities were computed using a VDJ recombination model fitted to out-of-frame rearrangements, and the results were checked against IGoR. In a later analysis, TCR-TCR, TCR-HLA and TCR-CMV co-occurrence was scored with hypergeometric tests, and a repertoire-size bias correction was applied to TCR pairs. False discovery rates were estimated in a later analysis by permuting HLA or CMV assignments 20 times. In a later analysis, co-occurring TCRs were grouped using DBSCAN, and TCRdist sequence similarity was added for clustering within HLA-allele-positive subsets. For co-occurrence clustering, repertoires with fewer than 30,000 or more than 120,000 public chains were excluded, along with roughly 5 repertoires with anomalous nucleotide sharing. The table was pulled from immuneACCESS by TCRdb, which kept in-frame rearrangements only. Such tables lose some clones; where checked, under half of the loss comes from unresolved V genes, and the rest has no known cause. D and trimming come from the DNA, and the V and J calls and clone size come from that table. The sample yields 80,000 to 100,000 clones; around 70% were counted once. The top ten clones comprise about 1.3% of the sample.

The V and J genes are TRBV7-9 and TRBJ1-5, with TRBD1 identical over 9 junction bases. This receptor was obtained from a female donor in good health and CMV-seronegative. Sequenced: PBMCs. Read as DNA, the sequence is TGTGCCAGCAGCCATTCAGGACAGGGGAATCAGCCCCAGCATTTT. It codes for CASSHSGQGNQPQHF.